What follows are 20 T cell receptor beta chains derived from one specimen sequenced in a study of CD8+CD57+ T cells in acquired aplastic anemia. Profiling that covered TCR beta VDJ and CDR3 relied on genomic DNA as its template. TCRdb used MiXCR to reprocess the reads, holding one entry per CDR3 protein. Of over 150,000 distinct CDR3 sequences in the sample, approximately 43% were seen once. Sample: sorted CD4+, CD8+, or CD8+CD57+ T cells (not recorded which) from PBMCs. These TCRs come from a human donor in good health.

The CDR3 spells CASSVEGQTGYTQYF. In DNA, the CDR3 is TGTGCCAGCAGCGTAGAGGGACAGACCGGGTATACGCAGTATTTT. The J gene is TRBJ2-3, the V gene TRBV9; TRBD1 aligns across 7 bases. CDR3 length: 15 amino acids. The junction had 8 bases not matched to a gene; V was cut back by 0 bases and J by 7 bases. Germline V lookup: CDR1 SGDLS, CDR2 YYNGEE.

This clonotype was seen at least ten times. This chain links TRBV7-2 with TRBJ1-1, with unresolved D. Trimming stripped 3 bases from V and 4 bases from J, with 15 bases between. Germline V CDR1 and CDR2: SGHTA, FQGNSA. The CDR3 is 15 residues long. The CDR3 DNA reads TGTGCCAGCAGCTTCGGACGGCGGCGTGGCACTGAAGCTTTCTTT. This codes for CASSFGRRRGTEAFF.

V and J are TRBV9 and TRBJ2-5; D ambiguous. CDR3 length: 10 residues. Trimming cost V 6 bases and J 5 bases, with 5 bases left between them. From germline, CDR1 is SGDLS and CDR2 YYNGEE. CDR3 loop: CASTGETQYF. The DNA for the CDR3 is TGTGCCAGCACCGGGGAGACCCAGTACTTC.

This clonotype appeared once. Possible read error: a much larger clone is one base away. The rearrangement joins TRBV11-2 to TRBJ2-7; no clear D. The CDR3 sequence is 14 residues long. Germline-derived CDR1 and CDR2 are SGHAT and FQNNGV. The CDR3 is CASSLALHSYEQHF. The CDR3 nucleotides are TGTGCCAGCAGCTTAGCTCTCCACTCCTACGAGCAGCACTTC.

Many counts were recorded for this clonotype. V gene TRBV5-1 combines with J gene TRBJ2-3, with D hard to call. The CDR3 totals 12 residues. Germline V gene lookup returns CDR1 SGHRS and CDR2 YFSETQ. The ends were cut back, 0 bases at V and 6 bases at J, with 5 bases in the middle. In DNA form, the CDR3 reads TGCGCCAGCAGCTTGGTTGGGGATACGCAGTATTTT. Translated, it gives CASSLVGDTQYF.

The chain employs TRBV11-2 and TRBJ2-3; 10 nucleotides agree with TRBD2. Germline-derived CDR1 and CDR2 are SGHAT and FQNNGV. The V gene end was trimmed by 2 bases and the J gene end by 15 bases; junction bases not matched to a gene: 14. The length of the CDR3 is 15 residues. The CDR3 coding sequence is TGTGCCAGCAGCTTAAGGAGCGGGGGGGCCACTTGGTACTATTTT. It codes for CASSLRSGGATWYYF. Combining the CDR3 with reference TRBV11-2 and TRBJ2-3 gives the whole variable domain EAGVAQSPRYKIIEKRQSVAFWCNPISGHATLYWYQQILGQGPKLLIQFQNNGVVDDSQLPKDRFSAERLKGVDSTLKIQPAKLEDSAVYLCASSLRSGGATWYYFGPGTRLTVL.

The gene calls are TRBV27 and TRBJ2-1, with D hard to call. The V and J ends lost 2 bases and 6 bases respectively, with 20 bases between them. In germline, CDR1 is MNHEY, CDR2 SMNVEV (reference sequence). CDR3 length: 17 amino acids. CDR3 region: CASSLIVTGPLANEQFF. The CDR3 coding sequence is TGTGCCAGCAGTTTAATCGTGACGGGCCCCCTGGCCAATGAGCAGTTCTTC.

J is TRBJ2-3 and V is TRBV24-1; TRBD1 might be the D (6 bases). The CDR3 covers 15 residues. V was pared by 3 bases and J by 5 bases, with 14 bases between. CDR1 and CDR2 from the germline V gene are KGHDR and SFDVKD. The CDR3 sequence: CATSDLGLGQDTQYF. DNA for the CDR3: TGTGCCACCAGTGATCTTGGGTTGGGACAAGATACGCAGTATTTT.

The rearrangement links TRBV6-1 to TRBJ2-2; D unresolved. The germline V gene has CDR1 MNHNS and CDR2 SASEGT. V was shortened by 2 bases and J by 5 bases, with 6 bases between the two germline ends. CDR3 length equals 13 residues. CDR3 in amino acids: CASSELRTGELFF. The CDR3 DNA follows: TGTGCCAGCAGTGAACTGAGAACCGGGGAGCTGTTTTTT.

This clonotype was observed at least ten times. This chain connects TRBV6-6 to TRBJ2-6; D may be TRBD2 (5 bases). Germline values: CDR1 MNHNY, CDR2 SVGAGI (reference sequence). V gave up 4 bases and J gave up 4 bases, with 14 bases separating them. CDR3 length: 16 amino acids. CDR3 sequence (DNA): TGTGCCAGCAGTTTGGTAAGAGGGTTCGGGGCCAACGTCCTGACTTTC. It is translated as CASSLVRGFGANVLTF.

The CDR3: CASRGGGGTEAFF. CDR3 in DNA: TGTGCCAGCAGAGGAGGGGGCGGCACTGAAGCTTTCTTT. The J gene is TRBJ1-1, the V gene TRBV7-9; 7 bases are a match to TRBD1. The germline CDR1 and CDR2 sequences are SEHNR and FQNEAQ (reference sequence). This CDR3 region has 13 residues. Trimming at V came to 6 bases and at J to 4 bases, leaving 5 bases not matched to a gene.

The gene calls are TRBV11-2 and TRBJ1-5, with 10 bases that match TRBD1. Germline CDR1 reads SGHAT; CDR2 reads FQNNGV. Trimming took 1 base from V and 6 from J; bases not matched to a gene: 12. This CDR3 contains 18 residues. CDR3 nucleotides: TGTGCCAGCAGCTTAGGCCACCAGACAGGGGGCCCCAGTCAGCCCCAGCATTTT. Its protein is CASSLGHQTGGPSQPQHF.

Many counts were recorded for this clonotype. The rearrangement uses TRBV20-1 and TRBJ1-6; TRBD1 agrees at 7 bases. The CDR3 is 15 residues long. Germline loops: CDR1 DFQATT, CDR2 SNEGSKA (reference sequence). V lost 1 base to trimming and J lost 10 bases; unmatched junction nucleotides: 10. This CDR3 reads CSARVGQVSGSPLHF. CDR3 bases: TGCAGTGCTAGAGTAGGACAGGTCTCGGGCTCACCCCTCCACTTT.

This clonotype has more than one count but fewer than ten. The chain is built from TRBV7-2 and TRBJ2-2; 10 nucleotides align to TRBD1. CDR3 length equals 18 residues. The ends lost 0 bases at V and 5 bases at J; junction bases unmatched: 9. CDR1 and CDR2 from the germline V gene are SGHTA and FQGNSA. CDR3 nucleotides: TGTGCCAGCAGCTTAGCCGCCCCCCGGACAGGGGGGACCGGGGAGCTGTTTTTT. This codes for CASSLAAPRTGGTGELFF.

This clonotype was seen once. The V and J genes are TRBV29-1 and TRBJ2-7; D is ambiguous. CDR1 and CDR2 from the germline V gene are SQVTM and ANQGSEA. CDR3 length equals 12 residues. The germline V and J ends were trimmed by 4 bases and 0 bases, with 7 bases remaining between them. The CDR3 nucleotides are TGCAGCGTTGGGGTGGGCTCCTACGAGCAGTACTTC. Residues: CSVGVGSYEQYF.

This clonotype was counted many times. The J gene is TRBJ1-4, the V gene TRBV4-2, with unresolved D. The V gene lost 3 bases and the J gene lost 6 bases, with 11 bases spanning the gap. The V gene's germline CDR1 is LGHNA and CDR2 YNFKEQ. The CDR3 is 14 residues long. This CDR3 is CASSHPQAHEKLFF. The DNA for the CDR3 is TGTGCCAGCAGCCATCCTCAGGCCCATGAAAAACTGTTTTTT.

This clonotype was recorded only once. The CDR3 DNA is TGCAGTGCTAGAGACTTTCTGGGCGGGGAAGGAGGTACGCAGTATTTT. This sequence encodes CSARDFLGGEGGTQYF. The rearrangement uses TRBV20-1 and TRBJ2-3; perhaps TRBD2 as D (6 bases). Germline CDR1 and CDR2: DFQATT and SNEGSKA (reference sequence). The CDR3 totals 16 residues. Trimming took off 0 bases at V and 8 bases at J, with 21 bases between the two ends.

This clonotype came up many times. The chain recombines TRBV6-1 with TRBJ1-6; D not resolved. The CDR3 has 14 residues. Germline V gene data show CDR1 as MNHNS and CDR2 as SASEGT. With 0 bases removed from V and 9 bases from J, the gap between germline ends came to 9 bases. CDR3 sequence: CASSEAGGTSPLHF. CDR3 sequence (DNA): TGTGCCAGCAGTGAAGCGGGCGGAACTTCACCCCTCCACTTT.

This clonotype came up a few times. This chain links TRBV6-1 with TRBJ1-2; 9 nucleotides align to TRBD1. The CDR3 totals 13 residues. After removal of 5 bases from V and 8 bases from J, the junction contained 6 bases not matched to a gene. Germline CDR1 and CDR2: MNHNS and SASEGT. CDR3 region: CASSTQGAGGYTF. In DNA, the CDR3 is TGTGCCAGCAGTACACAGGGGGCGGGAGGCTACACCTTC.

Concerning this clonotype: This may be a read error: a much more frequent sequence differs by one nucleotide. V is TRBV5-4 and J is TRBJ1-1; D is unresolved. This CDR3 comprises 13 residues. Germline assignment: CDR1 SGHNT and CDR2 YYREEE (reference sequence). The CDR3: CAGSFIENTEAFF. The CDR3 region has the DNA TGTGCCGGCAGCTTCATCGAAAACACTGAAGCTTTCTTT.